Below are 11 T cell receptor beta chains sequenced from a single sample in a study of blood T cell repertoires in COVID-19. Produced via immunoSEQ multiplex PCR; TCRdb's table is partial and in-frame only. The sample contains approximately 240,000 clones, more than 65% of which appear only once. The specimen was peripheral blood. The receptors were gathered from a woman in her twenties or thirties who had recovered from COVID-19.

The chain links TRBV6-5 to TRBJ1-6; maybe TRBD1 (6 bases). CDR1 MNHEY and CDR2 SVGAGI come from the germline V gene. With 2 bases removed from V and 9 bases from J, the gap between germline ends came to 17 bases. The CDR3 length is 16 residues. In DNA, the CDR3 is TGTGCCAGCAGTTACCGGGGCCAGGGGAAAGGTTCACCCCTCCACTTT. This sequence encodes CASSYRGQGKGSPLHF.

This sequence joins TRBV9 and TRBJ2-1; D is uncertain. Per germline, CDR1 SGDLS and CDR2 YYNGEE. The CDR3 runs to 12 residues. The V gene lost 4 bases and the J gene lost 4 bases, with 6 bases spanning the gap. CDR3 protein: CASSLTYNEQFF. CDR3 sequence (DNA): TGTGCCAGCAGCCTTACTTACAATGAGCAGTTCTTC.

This chain joins TRBV28 and TRBJ2-7, with 12 bases fitting TRBD1. The CDR3 length is 15 residues. CDR1 is MDHEN and CDR2 is SYDVKM in the germline V gene. With 6 bases clipped from V and 3 bases from J, the junction kept 6 bases outside the gene matches. DNA of the CDR3: TGTGCCAGCAGATCCGGGACAGGGGGCAACTACGAGCAGTACTTC. Translating it yields CASRSGTGGNYEQYF.

There are a few counts of this clone. Other DNA sequences within the sample encode an identical CDR3. For the CDR3, the DNA is TGTGCCAGCAGTTCCGGACAGGGAAACACTGAAGCTTTCTTT. Amino acids: CASSSGQGNTEAFF. The chain combines TRBV28 with TRBJ1-1; TRBD1 agrees at 8 bases. J was trimmed by 2 bases and V by 4 bases; bases with no gene match: 3. The CDR3 totals 14 residues. CDR1 and CDR2 (germline): MDHEN, SYDVKM.

The chain uses TRBV30 and TRBJ2-2; perhaps TRBD1 as D (6 bases). This CDR3 has 15 residues. From germline, CDR1 is GTSNPN and CDR2 SVGIG (reference sequence). V was cut by 0 bases and J by 6 bases, with 14 bases left in between. The CDR3 DNA is TGTGCCTGGAGTGTCTCCAGGGGCGCGGCCGGGGAGCTGTTTTTT. Translating gives CAWSVSRGAAGELFF.

The chain carries TRBV28 and TRBJ2-7, with D possibly matching TRBD1 (5 bases). Germline V CDR1 and CDR2: MDHEN, SYDVKM. V lost 5 bases, J lost 5 bases, and 16 bases lay in between. The CDR3 is 14 amino acids. The CDR3 DNA is TGTGCCAGCAGTACCCCGGCAGGGTTACACGAGCAGTACTTC. This translates into CASSTPAGLHEQYF.

The chain has TRBV28 and TRBJ1-2; D unresolved. V was shortened by 4 bases and J by 3 bases, with 9 bases between the two germline ends. CDR1 is MDHEN and CDR2 is SYDVKM in the germline V gene. The CDR3 loop spans 13 amino acids. CDR3 nucleotide sequence: TGTGCCAGCAGTTACGGGGTGGACTATGGCTACACCTTC. Its protein is CASSYGVDYGYTF.

Notes on this clone: Other DNA sequences in this sample translate to the same CDR3. The chain combines TRBV19 with TRBJ2-5, with 8 bases that match TRBD1. The CDR3 is made up of 13 amino acids. The trim removed 4 bases at V and 4 bases at J, leaving 2 bases unmatched. Germline CDR1 reads LNHDA; CDR2 reads SQIVND (reference sequence). CDR3 residues: CASSTTGGETQYF. In DNA, the CDR3 is TGTGCCAGTAGTACAACAGGGGGAGAGACCCAGTACTTC.

The V and J genes are TRBV3-1 (or the pseudogene TRBV3-2) and TRBJ2-5, with D tentatively TRBD2 (5 bases). Germline assignment: CDR1 LGHDT and CDR2 YNNKEL (reference sequence). The CDR3 sequence is 15 residues long. Trimming stripped 0 bases from V and 3 bases from J, with 11 bases between. The CDR3 here is CASSQDTRSEETQYF. CDR3 DNA sequence: TGTGCCAGCAGCCAAGACACTAGGTCGGAAGAGACCCAGTACTTC.

The rearrangement joins TRBV30 to TRBJ2-4, with D unclear. The germline V gene has CDR1 GTSNPN and CDR2 SVGIG (reference sequence). The CDR3 is 14 residues long. Trimming removed 5 bases at V and 3 bases at J, with 14 bases between. DNA of the CDR3: TGTGCCTGGGAGGTTTCGGGTAGCAAAAACATTCAGTACTTC. Translation gives CAWEVSGSKNIQYF.

The CDR3 DNA is TGTGCCAGCAGCCCCTGGGGGACTAGCGGCTCCTACGAGCAGTACTTC. Amino acids: CASSPWGTSGSYEQYF. This chain links TRBV11-2 with TRBJ2-7, with 11 bases lining up with TRBD2. The V gene end was trimmed by 5 bases and the J gene end by 0 bases; junction bases not matched to a gene: 6. This CDR3 has 16 amino acids. Germline assignment: CDR1 SGHAT and CDR2 FQNNGV. The full variable domain, completed using reference TRBV11-2 and TRBJ2-7, is EAGVAQSPRYKIIEKRQSVAFWCNPISGHATLYWYQQILGQGPKLLIQFQNNGVVDDSQLPKDRFSAERLKGVDSTLKIQPAKLEDSAVYLCASSPWGTSGSYEQYFGPGTRLTVT.